Listed below are T cell receptor beta chains from one sample, sequenced in a study of shared clonotypes between healthy human individuals. TCRdb keeps only in-frame clones here, not all; method: immunoSEQ multiplex PCR. This sample carries fewer than 3 million clones, 80% to 95% of them seen once, and the ten largest clones take approximately 0.39%. Sample: naive CD4+ T cells from PBMCs. These receptor sequences come from a man younger than 30 in good health. Some clones in this sample may be carry-over from other donors' samples. Both conserved end residues are part of each CDR3. Fields, in order: V gene, CDR3 length, clone size, D gene, J gene, CDR3 DNA, CDR3 protein. D genes are given only for firm matches. For some rows the clone size is stated as once, few or many, or as a class when expanded; others skip it.

TRBV4-1,15,NA,NA,TRBJ2-7,TGCGCCAGCGGAGACTTGTGGAGCCGGGACTACGAGCAGTACTTC,CASGDLWSRDYEQYF
TRBV18,16,NA,NA,TRBJ2-7,TGTGCCAGCTCACCCTTTGAACCGGGTCGGAGGAACGAGCAGTACTTC,CASSPFEPGRRNEQYF
TRBV7-9,15,NA,NA,TRBJ1-4,TGTGCCAGCAGCTCTGCCCCTGCAACTAATGAAAAACTGTTTTTT,CASSSAPATNEKLFF
TRBV28,15,once,TRBD2,TRBJ2-3,TGTGCCAGCAGTCAACTAGCGGGAGGAGCAGATACGCAGTATTTT,CASSQLAGGADTQYF
TRBV4-3,17,NA,NA,TRBJ2-6,TGCGCCAGCAGCCAAATTATACAGCCCCGTGGGGCCAACGTCCTGACTTTC,CASSQIIQPRGANVLTF
TRBV5-4,12,once,NA,TRBJ2-3,TGTGCCAGCAGCTTGCTTGAAGATACGCAGTATTTT,CASSLLEDTQYF
TRBV9,15,NA,NA,TRBJ1-2,TGTGCCAGCAGTCGTAGATTGGGCTTTGACTATGGCTACACCTTC,CASSRRLGFDYGYTF
TRBV6-1,13,NA,NA,TRBJ1-2,TGTGCCAGCAGCGCCTGGGGGAACTATGGCTACACCTTC,CASSAWGNYGYTF
TRBV4-1,14,NA,NA,TRBJ1-5,TGCGCCAGCAGCGGGACGGGGGGACAAAAACCCCAGCATTTT,CASSGTGGQKPQHF
TRBV29-1,12,NA,TRBD1,TRBJ1-2,TGCAGCGCCAGGACAGGGCCCTATGGCTACACCTTC,CSARTGPYGYTF
TRBV6-4,15,NA,NA,TRBJ2-3,TGTGCCAGCAGTCCCGGGTCCAGCAGGGGAGATACGCAGTATTTT,CASSPGSSRGDTQYF
TRBV6-5,15,NA,NA,TRBJ1-2,TGTGCCAGCAGTACCCCATCCGTCGGGGGCTATGGCTACACCTTC,CASSTPSVGGYGYTF
TRBV28,15,NA,TRBD1,TRBJ2-7,TGTGCCAGCAGTTTACCTCGGACAGGGGCCTACGAGCAGTACTTC,CASSLPRTGAYEQYF
TRBV9,15,NA,NA,TRBJ2-3,TGTGCCAGCAGCAGTGGGGCGGGACGAACAGATACGCAGTATTTT,CASSSGAGRTDTQYF
TRBV7-2,14,NA,NA,TRBJ2-4,TGTGCCAGCAGCTTACTTGGGGCCAAAAACATTCAGTACTTC,CASSLLGAKNIQYF
TRBV6-6,12,NA,NA,TRBJ2-7,TGTGCCAGCAGTTACCCGGGAGCCGAGCAGTACTTC,CASSYPGAEQYF
TRBV25-1,15,NA,NA,TRBJ1-1,TGTGCCAGCAGTTGGTCAGGGTCGGTGAACACTGAAGCTTTCTTT,CASSWSGSVNTEAFF
TRBV5-1,14,NA,NA,TRBJ2-2,TGCGCCAGCAGCCAAGGACACAACACCGGGGAGCTGTTTTTT,CASSQGHNTGELFF
TRBV28,15,NA,NA,TRBJ1-2,TGTGCCAGCAGTTCGGTAGGGACGGAGAACTATGGCTACACCTTC,CASSSVGTENYGYTF
TRBV5-1,14,NA,NA,TRBJ2-5,TGCGCCAGCAGGGGCGATTACAGTGGTCCGACCCAGTACTTC,CASRGDYSGPTQYF
TRBV11-2,12,NA,NA,TRBJ1-1,TGTGCCAGCAGCAACCGCCTCGGGGGTGCTTTCTTT,CASSNRLGGAFF
TRBV28,11,NA,NA,TRBJ2-5,TGTGCCACCGAGGGGCAAGAGACCCAGTACTTC,CATEGQETQYF
TRBV5-1,17,NA,NA,TRBJ1-1,TGCGCCAGCAGCTTGGTAGGAGGGGAGGCCCCGAACACTGAAGCTTTCTTT,CASSLVGGEAPNTEAFF
TRBV7-3,18,NA,NA,TRBJ2-1,TGTGCCAGCAGCCTCTCCCCGGGGCTTCTCGGCTCCTACAATGAGCAGTTCTTC,CASSLSPGLLGSYNEQFF
TRBV5-1,16,once,NA,TRBJ2-3,TGCGCCAGCAGCTTGGGTGCGACTACTAGCACAGATACGCAGTATTTT,CASSLGATTSTDTQYF
TRBV11-2,11,NA,NA,TRBJ2-7,TGTGCCAGCAGCTTCCAATACGAGCAGTACTTC,CASSFQYEQYF
TRBV2,15,NA,TRBD2,TRBJ2-1,TGTGCCAGCAGTCAAAGCGGGAGGGCCTCGAATGAGCAGTTCTTC,CASSQSGRASNEQFF
TRBV5-4,16,NA,NA,TRBJ1-1,TGTGCCAGCAGCTTGCCCGGGGAGCGCGTGAACACTGAAGCTTTCTTT,CASSLPGERVNTEAFF
TRBV28,14,NA,NA,TRBJ2-7,TGTGCCAGCAGTTTGCGAATGCCTACCTACGAGCAGTACTTC,CASSLRMPTYEQYF